These 3 T cell receptor beta chains came from one sample sequenced in a study of blood T cell repertoires in COVID-19. The method was immunoSEQ multiplex PCR; TCRdb's version includes in-frame clones alone and lacks a portion of them. The sample lists under 45,000 clones; around 85% were seen once. Sequenced: peripheral blood. Receptors were obtained from a man between 65 and 85 years old with COVID-19, enrolled during active disease.

The chain recombines TRBV3-1 (or the pseudogene TRBV3-2) with TRBJ1-2; TRBD1 matches at 10 bases. Germline V gene sequence: CDR1 LGHDT, CDR2 YNNKEL (reference sequence). CDR3 length: 16 residues. J gave up 4 bases and V 2 bases, and 7 bases lay outside the gene matches. The CDR3 protein is CASSQRDRGGSYGYTF. The CDR3 DNA is TGTGCCAGCAGCCAACGGGACAGGGGCGGTAGCTATGGCTACACCTTC.

The chain links TRBV5-6 to TRBJ2-1, with TRBD2 matching 7 bases. Germline V gene lookup returns CDR1 SGHDT and CDR2 YYEEEE. CDR3 length: 16 amino acids. The ends lost 0 bases at V and 0 bases at J; junction bases unmatched: 3. This CDR3 reads CASSLGRERSYNEQFF. In DNA form, the CDR3 reads TGTGCCAGCAGCTTGGGGCGGGAGCGCTCCTACAATGAGCAGTTCTTC.

The genes are TRBV14 and TRBJ1-3; unclear D gene. V dropped 0 bases and J dropped 8 bases, with 11 bases sitting between them. The V gene's germline CDR1 is SGHDN and CDR2 FVKESK. This CDR3 has 14 amino acids. In nucleotides, the CDR3 is TGTGCCAGCAGCCAAGATCTAGGGAGATACACCATATATTTT. Its protein is CASSQDLGRYTIYF.